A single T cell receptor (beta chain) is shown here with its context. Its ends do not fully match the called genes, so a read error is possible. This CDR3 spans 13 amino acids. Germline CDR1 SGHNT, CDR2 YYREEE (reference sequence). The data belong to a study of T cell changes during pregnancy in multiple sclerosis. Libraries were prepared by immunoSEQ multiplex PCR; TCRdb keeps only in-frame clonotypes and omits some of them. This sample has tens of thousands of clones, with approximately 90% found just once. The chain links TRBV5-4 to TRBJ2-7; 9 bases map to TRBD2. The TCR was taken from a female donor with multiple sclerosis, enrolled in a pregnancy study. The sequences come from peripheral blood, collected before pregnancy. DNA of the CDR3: TGTGCCAGCAACCTAGCGGGGTCCTCCGAGCAGTACTTC. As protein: CASNLAGSSEQYF.